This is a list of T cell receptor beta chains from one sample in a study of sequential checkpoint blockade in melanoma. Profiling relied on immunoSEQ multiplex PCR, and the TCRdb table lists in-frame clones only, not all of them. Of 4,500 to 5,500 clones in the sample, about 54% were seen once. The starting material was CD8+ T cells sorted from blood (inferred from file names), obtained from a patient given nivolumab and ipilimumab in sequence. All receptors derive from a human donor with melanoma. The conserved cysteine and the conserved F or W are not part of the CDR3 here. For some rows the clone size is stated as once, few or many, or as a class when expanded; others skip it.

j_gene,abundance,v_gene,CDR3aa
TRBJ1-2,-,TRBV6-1,ASSRTGDIHGYT
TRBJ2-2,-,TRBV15,ATSRGYGAPTGELF
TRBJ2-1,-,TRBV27,ASSRTSGGSWNEQF
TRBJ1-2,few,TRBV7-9,ASSLGQGEDYGYT
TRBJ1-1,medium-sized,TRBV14,ASSHPPQGMNTEAF
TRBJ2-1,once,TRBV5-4,ASSQDPGSSYNEQF
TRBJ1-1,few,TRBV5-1,ASTWTPGTEAF
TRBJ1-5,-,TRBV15,ATSLRDRANQPQH
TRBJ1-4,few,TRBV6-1,ASTPGIRDREKLF
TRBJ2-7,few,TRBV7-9,ANSSSGRDEQY
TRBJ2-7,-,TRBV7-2,ASSLSLYEQY
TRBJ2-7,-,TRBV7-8,ASSLAGRQVVYEQY
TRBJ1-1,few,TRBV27,ASSLQGNTEAF
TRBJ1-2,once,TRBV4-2,ASSPSSTGPYGYT
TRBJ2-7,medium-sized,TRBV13,ASSDRDTNYEQY
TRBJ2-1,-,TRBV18,ASGLAGPSYNEQF
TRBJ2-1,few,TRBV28,ASSSDITYYNEQF
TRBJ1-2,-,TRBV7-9,ASSLGGSTYGYT
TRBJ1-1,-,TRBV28,ASSKWETGNTEAF
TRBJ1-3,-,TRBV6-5,ASSLTGYSGNTIY
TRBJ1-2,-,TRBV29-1,SGGDDYGYT
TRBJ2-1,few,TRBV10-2,ASKQGAHEQF
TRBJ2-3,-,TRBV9,ASTGLDLGGEIDTQY
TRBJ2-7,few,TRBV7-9,ASSSGSTYEQY
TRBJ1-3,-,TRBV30,ASTGPGNTIY